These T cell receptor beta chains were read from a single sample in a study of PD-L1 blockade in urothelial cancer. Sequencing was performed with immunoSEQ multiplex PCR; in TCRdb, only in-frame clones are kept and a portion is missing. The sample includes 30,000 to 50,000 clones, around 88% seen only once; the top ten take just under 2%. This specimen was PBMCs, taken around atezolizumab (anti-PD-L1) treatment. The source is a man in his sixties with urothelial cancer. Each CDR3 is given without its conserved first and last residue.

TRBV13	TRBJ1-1	ASSNGQGKAF
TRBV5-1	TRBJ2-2	ASSGRTGLNTGELF
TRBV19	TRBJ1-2	ASSIVGLDYGYT
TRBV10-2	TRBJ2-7	ASSPQGNYEQY
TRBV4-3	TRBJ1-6	ASSQEDTLNNSPLH
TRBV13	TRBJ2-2	ASSLTGNTGELF
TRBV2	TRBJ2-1	ASKSASGGAGLHEQF
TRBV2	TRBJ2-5	ASSEGLAVRETQY
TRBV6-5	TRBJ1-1	ASSYFDGVNTEAF
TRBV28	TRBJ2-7	GSGNSWYEQY
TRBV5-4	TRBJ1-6	ASSLEAAPNNSPLH
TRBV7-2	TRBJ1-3	ASSVTVRGSGNTIY
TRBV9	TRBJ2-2	ASSARSGTGELF
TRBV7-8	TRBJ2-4	ASRAFPTGDKNIQY